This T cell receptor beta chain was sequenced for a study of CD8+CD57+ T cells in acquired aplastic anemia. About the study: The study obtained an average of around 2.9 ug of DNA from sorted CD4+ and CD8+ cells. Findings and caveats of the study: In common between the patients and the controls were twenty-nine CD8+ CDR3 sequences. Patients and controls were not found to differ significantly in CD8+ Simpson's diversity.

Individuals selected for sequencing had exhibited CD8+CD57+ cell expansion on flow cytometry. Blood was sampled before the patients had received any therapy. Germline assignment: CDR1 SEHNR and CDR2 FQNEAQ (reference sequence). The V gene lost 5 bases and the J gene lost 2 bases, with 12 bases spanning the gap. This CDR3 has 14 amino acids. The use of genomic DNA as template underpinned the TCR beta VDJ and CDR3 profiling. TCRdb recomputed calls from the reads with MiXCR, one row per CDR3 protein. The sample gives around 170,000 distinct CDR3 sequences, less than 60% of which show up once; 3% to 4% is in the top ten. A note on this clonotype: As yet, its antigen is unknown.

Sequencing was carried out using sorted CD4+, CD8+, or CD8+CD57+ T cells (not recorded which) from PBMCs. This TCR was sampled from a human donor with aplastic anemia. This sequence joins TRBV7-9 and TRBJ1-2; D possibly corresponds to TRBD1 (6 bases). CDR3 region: CASSREGGNYGYTF. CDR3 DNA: TGTGCCAGCAGCCGTGAGGGGGGCAACTATGGCTACACCTTC. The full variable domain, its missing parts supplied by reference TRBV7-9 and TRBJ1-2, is DTGVSQNPRHKITKRGQNVTFRCDPISEHNRLYWYRQTLGQGPEFLTYFQNEAQLEKSRLLSDRFSAERPKGSFSTLEIQRTEQGDSAMYLCASSREGGNYGYTFGSGTRLTVV.